This T cell receptor beta chain is drawn from a study of T cells in Graves' hyperthyroidism and ophthalmopathy. Points from the study as a whole: Among thyroid clonotypes expanded above 0.001, most also appeared in blood.

RNA transcripts provided the source from which TCR beta CDR3 regions were amplified. The HTBI primer set served for first-round RT-PCR of the TCR CDR3. TCRdb itself ran the multiplex PCR reads through MiXCR, one entry per CDR3 protein. The data contain some 800,000 distinct CDR3 sequences, roughly 40% of them singletons. The CDR3 sequence is 12 residues long. Germline assignment: CDR1 WSHSY and CDR2 SAAADI. J gave up 7 bases and V 7 bases, and 4 bases lay outside the gene matches. This clonotype was seen ten or more times. No antigen is known for it. This TCR came from a man younger than 35 with Graves' hyperthyroidism. V usage is TRBV10-2 and J usage is TRBJ1-5; 7 bases line up with TRBD1. The sequenced material came from blood. In DNA, the CDR3 is TGCGCCAGCATGGACAGGAGGCAGCCCCAGCATTTT. Translated: CASMDRRQPQHF.